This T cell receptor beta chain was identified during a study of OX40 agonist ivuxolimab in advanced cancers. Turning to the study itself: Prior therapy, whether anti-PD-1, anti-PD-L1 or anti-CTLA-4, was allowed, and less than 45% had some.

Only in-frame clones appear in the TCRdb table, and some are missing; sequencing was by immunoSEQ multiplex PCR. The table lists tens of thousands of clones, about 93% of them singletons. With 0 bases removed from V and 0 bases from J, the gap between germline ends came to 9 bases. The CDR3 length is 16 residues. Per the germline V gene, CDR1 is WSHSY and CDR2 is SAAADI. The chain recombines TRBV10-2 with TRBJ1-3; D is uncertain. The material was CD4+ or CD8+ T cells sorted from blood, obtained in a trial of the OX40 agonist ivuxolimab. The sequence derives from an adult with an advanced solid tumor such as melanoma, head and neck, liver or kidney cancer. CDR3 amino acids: CASSESAAYSGNTIYF. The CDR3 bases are TGCGCCAGCAGTGAGTCCGCGGCATACTCTGGAAACACCATATATTTT.